The sequence of this TCR beta chain was determined in a study of T cells in localized non-small cell lung cancer. CDR1 is SGHVS, CDR2 FQNEAQ, per germline. The V end was cut by 3 bases, the J end by 1 base, with 12 bases between. The CDR3 is made up of 15 amino acids. Study observations and caveats: Longer survival (overall) was linked to higher T cell density in blood. The study sequenced only one region of the tumor. As a result, intratumor heterogeneity could not be excluded and remains possible.

With respect to this clone: Its antigen is not known.

Sequencing used immunoSEQ multiplex PCR; TCRdb keeps in-frame clones, though not all of them. The repertoire has some 35,000 clones, over 85% of them found once; the top ten carry roughly 6.9%. This sample comprised peripheral blood, obtained before any cancer treatment. This sequence originates from a female donor at least 60 years old with stage I lung adenocarcinoma. The chain uses TRBV7-8 and TRBJ1-1; D possibly corresponds to TRBD1 (5 bases). CDR3 coding DNA: TGTGCCAGCAGCTTTAGGTTTCAGGGGAACACTGAAGCTTTCTTT. Encoded protein: CASSFRFQGNTEAFF.